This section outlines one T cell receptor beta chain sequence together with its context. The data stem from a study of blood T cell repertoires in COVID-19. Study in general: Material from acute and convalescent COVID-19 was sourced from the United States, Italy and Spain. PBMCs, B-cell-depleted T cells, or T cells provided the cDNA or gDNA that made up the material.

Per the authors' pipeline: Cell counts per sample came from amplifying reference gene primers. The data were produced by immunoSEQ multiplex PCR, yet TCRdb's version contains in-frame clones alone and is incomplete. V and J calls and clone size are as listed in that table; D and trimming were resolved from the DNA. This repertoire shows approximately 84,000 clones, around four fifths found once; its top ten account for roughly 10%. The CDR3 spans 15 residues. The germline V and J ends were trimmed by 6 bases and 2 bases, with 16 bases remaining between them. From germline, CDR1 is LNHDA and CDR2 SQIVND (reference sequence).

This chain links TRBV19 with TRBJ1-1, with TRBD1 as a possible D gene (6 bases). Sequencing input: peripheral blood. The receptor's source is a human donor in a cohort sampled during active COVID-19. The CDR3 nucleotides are TGTGCCAGTAGAGCACAGGGTAGTAGAAACACTGAAGCTTTCTTT. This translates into CASRAQGSRNTEAFF. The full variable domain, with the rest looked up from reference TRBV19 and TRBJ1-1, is DGGITQSPKYLFRKEGQNVTLSCEQNLNHDAMYWYRQDPGQGLRLIYYSQIVNDFQKGDIAEGYSVSREKKESFPLTVTSAQKNPTAFYLCASRAQGSRNTEAFFGQGTRLTVV.